This T cell receptor (beta chain) is from a study of T cell repertoires in cytomegalovirus infection. Looking at the study overall: Public TCR beta signatures marked donors with CMV infection and the matching HLA. Study-level findings and limits: The ex vivo response was dominated by HLA-C-restricted CMV-specific TCR beta clonotypes. Identification of carriers of CMV plus the relevant HLA was achieved through cumulative public TCR beta family frequency.

This clonotype was seen repeatedly, ten times or more. Antigen unknown. MiXCR, applied by TCRdb to the reads, yields one record per CDR3 protein. The table shows fewer than 200,000 distinct CDR3 sequences, with approximately 15% occurring only once. CDR3 length: 15 residues. Germline V lookup: CDR1 LNHDA, CDR2 SQIVND (reference sequence). Trimming took off 3 bases at V and 2 bases at J, with 11 bases between the two ends. The sequencing sample was made of PBMCs. The chain employs TRBV19 and TRBJ1-5; D is ambiguous. This sequence originates from a human donor in good health (CMV status not recorded). Some clones in this sample may be carry-over from other donors' samples. The DNA for the CDR3 is TGTGCCAGTAGTATTACGGACGGAGGCAATCAGCCCCAGCATTTT. The encoded protein is CASSITDGGNQPQHF.